Below, one TCR beta chain is given with its context. Assay: immunoSEQ multiplex PCR; the TCRdb copy retains only in-frame clones and omits some. The data contain tens of thousands of clones, 80% to 95% of them singletons. The sample belongs to a study of T cell changes during pregnancy in multiple sclerosis. This TCR came from a female donor with multiple sclerosis, enrolled in a pregnancy study. The source material was peripheral blood, sampled in the third trimester of pregnancy.

DNA of the CDR3: TGCGCCAGCAGCTCCGGGACACCTAACACCGGGGAGCTGTTTTTT. Translating it yields CASSSGTPNTGELFF. This chain links TRBV5-1 with TRBJ2-2, with D perhaps matching TRBD1 (6 bases). Germline CDR1 SGHRS, CDR2 YFSETQ. Between the trimmed V and J ends, which lost 3 bases and 2 bases, there was a span of 11 bases. The CDR3 has 15 residues.